This T cell receptor beta chain was sequenced in a study of control samples from healthy donors and cancer patients. The data were produced by immunoSEQ multiplex PCR, yet TCRdb's version contains in-frame clones alone and is incomplete. Here the sample spans roughly 140,000 clones, more than 85% being singletons. The TCR sequence derives from a man aged 50-60 years in good health. Sequences were obtained from blood.

The CDR3 loop reads CATGRGFNQPQHF. CDR3 nucleotide sequence: TGTGCCACCGGGAGGGGTTTCAATCAGCCCCAGCATTTT. This chain connects TRBV2 to TRBJ1-5; maybe TRBD1 (5 bases). This CDR3 contains 13 residues. V lost 10 bases and J lost 3, with 13 bases in between. The germline CDR1 and CDR2 sequences are SNHLY and FYNNEI.